The 13 T cell receptor beta chains given below trace back to one sample, sequenced in a study of shared T cell receptors in the human thymus. The method was immunoSEQ multiplex PCR; TCRdb's version includes in-frame clones alone and lacks a portion of them. The repertoire holds fewer than 700,000 clones, with roughly 88% as singletons. These sequences were also reported in another study, on human thymus T cells.

The material sequenced was thymocytes. Receptors originate from a boy in the first two years of life with a congenital heart defect.

The chain has TRBV27 and TRBJ1-1; a weak D match, TRBD1 (5 bases). Germline V gives CDR1 MNHEY, CDR2 SMNVEV (reference sequence). V gave up 5 bases and J gave up 3 bases, with 10 bases separating them. The CDR3 is 13 residues long. DNA of the CDR3: TGTGCCAGCAGTATAGACAGATACACTGAAGCTTTCTTT. Encoded protein: CASSIDRYTEAFF.

The genes are TRBV4-3 and TRBJ2-1; 9 nucleotides line up with TRBD2. CDR3 length: 17 amino acids. V shed 1 base and J 6 bases; nucleotides not matched to a gene: 10. Looked up from germline, CDR1 is LGHNA and CDR2 is YSLEER. CDR3 DNA: TGCGCCAGCAGCCAAGTTAATAGCGGGAGTAGTATCAATGAGCAGTTCTTC. Its protein is CASSQVNSGSSINEQFF.

The genes are TRBV4-3 and TRBJ2-5, with 11 bases fitting TRBD1. This CDR3 comprises 15 residues. V lost 4 bases to trimming and J lost 5 bases; unmatched junction nucleotides: 6. Germline assignment: CDR1 LGHNA and CDR2 YSLEER. This CDR3 is CASSRTGTGGETQYF. DNA of the CDR3: TGCGCCAGCAGCCGGACCGGGACAGGGGGTGAGACCCAGTACTTC.

The J gene is TRBJ1-1, the V gene TRBV4-3; maybe TRBD1 (5 bases). Germline V gene lookup returns CDR1 LGHNA and CDR2 YSLEER. The CDR3 runs to 14 residues. The V end lost 4 bases, the J end lost 4 bases, and 13 bases lay between the germline ends. CDR3: CASSPGGESTEAFF. CDR3 in DNA: TGCGCCAGCAGCCCCGGGGGGGAGAGCACTGAAGCTTTCTTT.

This clone appeared a few times. The genes are TRBV7-9 and TRBJ2-5, with D maybe TRBD1 (6 bases). The CDR3 runs 15 residues. Germline assignment: CDR1 SEHNR and CDR2 FQNEAQ (reference sequence). V lost 1 base to trimming and J lost 2 bases, with 11 bases between them. The CDR3 sequence is CASSLVRGQQETQYF. The CDR3 coding sequence is TGTGCCAGCAGCTTAGTCAGGGGTCAACAAGAGACCCAGTACTTC.

The chain employs TRBV2 and TRBJ1-1, with 7 bases identical to TRBD1. V shed 7 bases and J 8 bases; nucleotides not matched to a gene: 10. The CDR3 loop spans 13 amino acids. Germline loops: CDR1 SNHLY, CDR2 FYNNEI. In nucleotides, the CDR3 is TGTGCCAGCATCAAACGACAGGGTCTCGAAGCTTTCTTT. This sequence encodes CASIKRQGLEAFF.

The rearrangement links TRBV19 to TRBJ1-2, with TRBD1 as a possible D gene (6 bases). Looked up from germline, CDR1 is LNHDA and CDR2 is SQIVND (reference sequence). V was pared by 5 bases and J by 2 bases, with 9 bases between. CDR3 length: 13 residues. CDR3 sequence: CASSPGANYGYTF. The CDR3 nucleotides read TGTGCCAGTAGTCCAGGGGCGAACTATGGCTACACCTTC.

The chain has TRBV6-5 and TRBJ2-5; maybe TRBD1 (6 bases). Germline CDR1 reads MNHEY; CDR2 reads SVGAGI. V lost 6 bases and J 5 bases, leaving 13 bases between the germline ends. CDR3 length: 13 residues. Written as DNA, the CDR3 is TGTGCCAGCAGCCAGCAGGGGATTGAGACCCAGTACTTC. Protein product: CASSQQGIETQYF.

V is TRBV4-3 and J is TRBJ1-1; tentatively, D is TRBD1 (6 bases). V dropped 6 bases and J dropped 0 bases, with 20 bases sitting between them. CDR3 length: 17 residues. The germline gives CDR1 LGHNA, CDR2 YSLEER. This chain's CDR3 is CASRLRPGESMNTEAFF. The CDR3 nucleotides are TGCGCCAGCAGGCTCCGCCCAGGGGAGTCTATGAACACTGAAGCTTTCTTT.

This clone was seen a single time. The chain couples TRBV19 to TRBJ2-3; 8 nucleotides align to TRBD2. The CDR3 covers 16 residues. Germline-derived CDR1 and CDR2 are LNHDA and SQIVND (reference sequence). V gave up 3 bases and J gave up 5 bases; unmatched junction bases: 10. The CDR3, as DNA: TGTGCCAGTAGTATGGTGGGAGCGGGAGCCGGAGATACGCAGTATTTT. Translating it yields CASSMVGAGAGDTQYF.

This chain joins TRBV2 and TRBJ2-7, with 7 bases fitting TRBD2. V shed 6 bases, J shed 3 bases, and the junction held 5 bases outside the gene matches. Germline CDR1 and CDR2: SNHLY and FYNNEI. The CDR3 is made up of 13 amino acids. CDR3 sequence (DNA): TGTGCCAGCAGGGAGCGGGGACGCTACGAGCAGTACTTC. Amino acids: CASRERGRYEQYF. The whole variable domain, filled in from reference TRBV2 and TRBJ2-7, reads EPEVTQTPSHQVTQMGQEVILRCVPISNHLYFYWYRQILGQKVEFLVSFYNNEISEKSEIFDDQFSVERPDGSNFTLKIRSTKLEDSAMYFCASRERGRYEQYFGPGTRLTVT.

The gene calls are TRBV27 and TRBJ2-3; D perhaps matches TRBD1 (6 bases). Germline V gene data show CDR1 as MNHEY and CDR2 as SMNVEV (reference sequence). Trimming cost V 3 bases and J 2 bases, with 15 bases left between them. The CDR3 runs to 16 residues. The CDR3 sequence is CASSFVTPGVTDTQYF. The CDR3 coding sequence is TGTGCCAGCAGTTTCGTGACCCCAGGGGTCACAGATACGCAGTATTTT.

The V and J genes are TRBV5-4 and TRBJ2-7; D might be TRBD2 (6 bases). The CDR3 is 15 residues long. Looked up from germline, CDR1 is SGHNT and CDR2 is YYREEE (reference sequence). Between the trimmed V and J ends, which lost 0 bases and 3 bases, there was a span of 13 bases. The CDR3 here is CASSLDGTPDYEQYF. The CDR3 bases are TGTGCCAGCAGCTTGGACGGGACTCCAGACTACGAGCAGTACTTC.